Listed here are 10 T cell receptor beta chains from one sample, sequenced in a study of T-cell memory formation after mild COVID-19. Via MiXCR, TCRdb re-called the 5' RACE reads, giving one row per CDR3 protein. The sample has around 340,000 distinct CDR3 sequences; about 15% are singletons. Sequenced: PBMCs or a T cell subset sorted from them (not recorded which). Receptors were obtained from a man between 18 and 35 years old who had mild COVID-19 (a few samples of this study predate the infection). Cell type and time point are not known.

V is TRBV27 and J is TRBJ2-7; 11 bases match TRBD1. CDR3 size: 15 residues. From germline, CDR1 is MNHEY and CDR2 SMNVEV (reference sequence). V shed 6 bases, J shed 4 bases, and the junction held 8 bases outside the gene matches. CDR3 DNA: TGTGCCAGCAGGCTCGGACAGGGGGCGCGGTACGAGCAGTACTTC. Encoded protein: CASRLGQGARYEQYF.

In its sample, this clonotype was seen a few times. J is TRBJ1-6 and V is TRBV5-1; 8 bases align to TRBD1. This CDR3 has 16 amino acids. The V gene end was trimmed by 0 bases and the J gene end by 7 bases; junction bases not matched to a gene: 6. CDR1 is SGHRS and CDR2 is YFSETQ in the germline V gene. The CDR3 sequence is CASSLEWGTGNSPLHF. In DNA, the CDR3 is TGCGCCAGCAGCTTGGAGTGGGGGACAGGAAATTCACCCCTCCACTTT.

This clonotype was counted a few times. The chain has TRBV7-3 and TRBJ2-1, with 8 bases lining up with TRBD2. The CDR3 loop spans 15 amino acids. The germline V gene has CDR1 SGHTA and CDR2 FQGTGA. The trim removed 5 bases at V and 7 bases at J, leaving 10 bases unmatched. CDR3 sequence (DNA): TGTGCCAGCAGCGCGATCTTAGCGGGGCGGAATGAGCAGTTCTTC. It encodes CASSAILAGRNEQFF.

This clonotype was counted a few times. The chain carries TRBV11-2 and TRBJ2-1; D is perhaps TRBD1 or TRBD2 (5 bases each). The CDR3 extends over 17 amino acids. Germline-derived CDR1 and CDR2 are SGHAT and FQNNGV. V shed 4 bases and J shed 0 bases, with 16 bases lying between them. CDR3 region: CASSSINAGSSYNEQFF. The CDR3 DNA follows: TGTGCCAGCAGCTCAATCAACGCAGGGAGCTCCTACAATGAGCAGTTCTTC.

This clonotype was seen a handful of times. This chain links TRBV12-3 or TRBV12-4 with TRBJ1-2; tentative D call: TRBD1 (6 bases). V was clipped by 3 bases and J by 8 bases, with 10 bases between them. This CDR3 comprises 12 residues. CDR3 nucleotide sequence: TGTGCCAGCAGTTTGCAGGGGCGAGGCTACACCTTC. Protein sequence: CASSLQGRGYTF.

The V call is TRBV20-1, the J call TRBJ2-3; D ambiguous. Germline values: CDR1 DFQATT, CDR2 SNEGSKA (reference sequence). The CDR3 loop spans 11 amino acids. The V end lost 3 bases, the J end lost 5 bases, and 6 bases lay between the germline ends. The CDR3 DNA is TGCAGTGCTAGGTGGTTAGATACGCAGTATTTT. Amino acid sequence: CSARWLDTQYF.

The V call is TRBV6-5, the J call TRBJ1-1, with a possible D match to TRBD1 (5 bases). This CDR3 comprises 14 residues. CDR1 and CDR2 (germline): MNHEY, SVGAGI. The germline V and J ends were trimmed by 5 bases and 1 base, with 11 bases remaining between them. The CDR3 nucleotides are TGTGCCAGCAGTCCACATACAGGGAACACTGAAGCTTTCTTT. Translating gives CASSPHTGNTEAFF.

V and J are TRBV7-2 and TRBJ2-7, with D tentatively TRBD2 (6 bases). Per the germline V gene, CDR1 is SGHTA and CDR2 is FQGNSA. The CDR3 sequence is 15 residues long. The V and J ends lost 5 bases and 7 bases respectively, with 21 bases between them. This CDR3 reads CASSLSGTGEWEQYF. Here the CDR3 DNA reads TGTGCCAGCAGCCTCTCAGGGACTGGCGAGTGGGAGCAGTACTTC.

There are many counts of this clonotype. The chain recombines TRBV12-3 or TRBV12-4 with TRBJ2-4, with TRBD1 identical over 11 bases. The V gene end was trimmed by 7 bases and the J gene end by 7 bases; junction bases not matched to a gene: 3. CDR3 length equals 13 residues. CDR3 in amino acids: CASTGDRGNIQYF. CDR3 nucleotides: TGTGCCAGCACCGGGGACAGGGGGAACATTCAGTACTTC.

This clonotype was seen only a few times. This rearrangement joins TRBV5-1 to TRBJ2-2, with D perhaps TRBD1 (6 bases). Germline-derived CDR1 and CDR2 are SGHRS and YFSETQ. Trimming shortened V by 4 bases and J by 5 bases, and 9 bases separated the two germline ends. The CDR3 is made up of 13 amino acids. The CDR3 region is CASSTDRTGELFF. Written as DNA, the CDR3 is TGCGCCAGCAGCACGGACAGAACCGGGGAGCTGTTTTTT.